The sequence of this T cell receptor beta chain was determined in a study of blood T cells in healthy people across ages (dated by TCRdb to the mid-2010s). For the study in its entirety: Template switching captured roughly one uniquely barcoded TCR beta cDNA molecule per two T cells in model experiments. Age-related changes in TCR beta repertoire diversity were measured in the study by deep sequencing normalized with unique cDNA molecular identifiers. Donors were grouped into four age groups: young (average roughly 16 years), middle-aged (39), aged (approximately 58) and long-lived (approximately 78). To avoid experimental bias, donors of different ages were spread randomly across the sequencing lanes. For two donors (one aged 18 to 29 and one aged 80 or older), the study analyzed two additional independent replicas of 1 million unique cDNA reads from the same blood draw.

Donors were 30 to 45 systemically healthy Caucasian individuals from Russia aged 6 to 90 years. Around 10 milliliters of peripheral blood were collected from each donor into EDTA-treated Vacutainer tubes. Ficoll-Paque density-gradient centrifugation was used to isolate PBMCs, with at least 7 million per sample. Total RNA, at least 6 micrograms per sample, was extracted from PBMCs with Trizol reagent. For every donor, flow cytometry on a PBMC aliquot measured the percentage of naive CD45RAhigh/CD27high T cells. This clonotype was recorded a few times. Its antigen is unknown. No per-base quality is available; no much larger clone lies one base away. The library was prepared using 5' RACE. The listed sequencing device is Illumina HiSeq 2500. A second PCR of roughly 6 to 11 cycles was run with a J-beta primer mix and a sample-barcoded 5' primer. A template-switch 5' adaptor carrying 12 random nucleotides introduced a unique molecular identifier onto each TCR beta cDNA molecule. At least 3 million CDR3-containing paired-end reads were obtained from each sample. First-strand cDNA synthesis was performed from all RNA using the Mint cDNA synthesis kit, with priming by a TRBC-specific oligonucleotide. Following uracil-DNA glycosylase treatment, all cDNA underwent a first 18-cycle PCR with the universal primers M1SS and BC2_uni_R. The published analysis was carried out like this. Each sample was normalized by randomly selecting 1 million high-quality reads, each carrying a distinct molecular identifier. Instead of being binned into consensus sequences, reads with shared molecular identifiers were discarded. CDR3 identification, clonotype clustering and error correction used MiTCR with a Q25 quality threshold and the strictest error-elimination algorithm. A nonparametric unseen species model with Euler transformation was used to estimate lower-bound total TCR beta diversity. The raw public data were reprocessed by TCRdb itself: fastp quality trimming at Q25, MiXCR clonotype calling, in-frame beta chains only. Rows matching on CDR3 protein sequence are summarized as one entry with the most common DNA and genes. Here the V and J calls rest on TCRdb's processing, not on the authors' analysis. Present in this sample are about 1.1 million distinct CDR3 sequences, more than 30% of which were seen just once. About 12% of the sample comes from the top ten.

Paper-wide results and their limitations: Estimates of total diversity based on one million sequenced T cells were regarded as lower bounds and as underestimates. Since profiling was done on bulk unsorted PBMCs, naive and antigen-experienced compartments could not be conclusively compared. Observed TCR beta diversity per million T cells fell roughly linearly with age, and a significant reduction was already apparent by age around 40. Because donor CMV infection status was unknown, age-related changes in expanded clonotypes were potentially confounded. Compared with the aged group, the long-lived group had more naive CD4+ T cells, fewer expanded clones and increased TCR diversity, a pattern suggesting age selection. Observed TCR beta diversity correlated strongly with the percentage of naive T cells measured by flow cytometry.

The germline V gene sets CDR1 to LGHNA and CDR2 to YNFKEQ. The CDR3 covers 16 residues, taking in both the cysteine and the phenylalanine. Only CDR3 DNA remains: 48 bases, in frame from the first base. Ends trimmed: V by 0 bases, J by 6 bases; bases unmatched to a gene: 9. The source material was blood. This TCR was recovered from a man aged 18 to 29 in good health. Here the chain combines TRBV4-2 and TRBJ2-3, with 7 middle bases fitting TRBD2. The CDR3 has the sequence CASSQDSQRGGDTQYF. The bases read TGTGCCAGCAGCCAAGATTCCCAGCGGGGCGGGGATACGCAGTATTTT.